This T cell receptor (beta chain) stems from a study of cytomegalovirus exposure and HLA in healthy donors. Turning to the study itself: Researchers found that roughly 77% of 350 to 500 genotyped donors fell within the Caucasian-associated ancestry cluster. Study-wide points: Reportedly, cytomegalovirus status was diagnosed with high sensitivity and specificity. Later analysis suggested links between common viral pathogens and several top significant clusters.

The donors (healthy individuals) were bone marrow donors. The CDR3 has 15 residues. Germline CDR1 is MDHEN and CDR2 is SYDVKM. Losses at the gene ends were 7 bases for V and 1 base for J; bases not matched to a gene: 9. Turning to this clone: Antigen unknown.

The PCR had 60 Vbeta and 13 Jbeta primers. Sequencing was performed with immunoSEQ multiplex PCR; in TCRdb, only in-frame clones are kept and a portion is missing. The repertoire has around 100,000 clones, approximately 7.1% of them found once; the top ten carry about 2.5%. The source of this sequence is a man aged 45-60 years in good health and CMV-seronegative. The chain combines TRBV28 with TRBJ2-7, with 8 nucleotides matching TRBD1. Sequenced sample: PBMCs. This chain's CDR3 is CASTPAGTGSYEQYF. CDR3 DNA sequence: TGTGCCAGCACCCCGGCCGGGACAGGATCCTACGAGCAGTACTTC. The entire variable domain, with the rest obtained from reference TRBV28 and TRBJ2-7, is as follows: DVKVTQSSRYLVKRTGEKVFLECVQDMDHENMFWYRQDPGLGLRLIYFSYDVKMKEKGDIPEGYSVSREKKERFSLILESASTNQTSMYLCASTPAGTGSYEQYFGPGTRLTVT.